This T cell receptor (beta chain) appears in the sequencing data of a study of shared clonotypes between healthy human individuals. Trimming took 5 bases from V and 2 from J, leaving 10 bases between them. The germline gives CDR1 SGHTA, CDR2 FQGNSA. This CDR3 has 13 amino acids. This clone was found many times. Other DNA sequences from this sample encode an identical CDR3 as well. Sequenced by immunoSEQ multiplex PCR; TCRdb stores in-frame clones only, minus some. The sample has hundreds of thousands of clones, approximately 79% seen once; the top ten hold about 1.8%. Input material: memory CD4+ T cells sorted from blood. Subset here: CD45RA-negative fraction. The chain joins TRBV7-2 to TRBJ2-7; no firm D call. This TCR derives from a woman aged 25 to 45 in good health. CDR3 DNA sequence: TGTGCCAGCAGCCCATACTTAACCTACGAGCAGTACTTC. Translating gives CASSPYLTYEQYF.